This TCR beta chain emerged from a study of OX40 agonist ivuxolimab in advanced cancers. Turning to the study itself: At doses from 0.01 to 10 mg/kg, patients were given intravenous ivuxolimab every 2 weeks. Three individuals attained partial responses, comprising one hepatocellular carcinoma case and two cutaneous melanoma cases.

Libraries were prepared by immunoSEQ multiplex PCR; TCRdb keeps only in-frame clonotypes and omits some of them. The table has 55,000 to 85,000 clones, roughly 85% seen once. No patient had autoimmune disease or received systemic immunosuppression. The CDR3 spans 13 residues. The V gene end was trimmed by 4 bases and the J gene end by 8 bases; junction bases not matched to a gene: 0. The germline V gene has CDR1 MNHNS and CDR2 SASEGT. Sequencing used CD4+ or CD8+ T cells sorted from blood, obtained in a trial of the OX40 agonist ivuxolimab. This receptor was taken from an adult with an advanced solid tumor such as melanoma, head and neck, liver or kidney cancer. This chain links TRBV6-1 with TRBJ1-4; TRBD1 agrees at 11 bases. The CDR3: CASSGTGGEKLFF. Here the CDR3 DNA reads TGTGCCAGCAGTGGGACAGGGGGCGAAAAACTGTTTTTT.